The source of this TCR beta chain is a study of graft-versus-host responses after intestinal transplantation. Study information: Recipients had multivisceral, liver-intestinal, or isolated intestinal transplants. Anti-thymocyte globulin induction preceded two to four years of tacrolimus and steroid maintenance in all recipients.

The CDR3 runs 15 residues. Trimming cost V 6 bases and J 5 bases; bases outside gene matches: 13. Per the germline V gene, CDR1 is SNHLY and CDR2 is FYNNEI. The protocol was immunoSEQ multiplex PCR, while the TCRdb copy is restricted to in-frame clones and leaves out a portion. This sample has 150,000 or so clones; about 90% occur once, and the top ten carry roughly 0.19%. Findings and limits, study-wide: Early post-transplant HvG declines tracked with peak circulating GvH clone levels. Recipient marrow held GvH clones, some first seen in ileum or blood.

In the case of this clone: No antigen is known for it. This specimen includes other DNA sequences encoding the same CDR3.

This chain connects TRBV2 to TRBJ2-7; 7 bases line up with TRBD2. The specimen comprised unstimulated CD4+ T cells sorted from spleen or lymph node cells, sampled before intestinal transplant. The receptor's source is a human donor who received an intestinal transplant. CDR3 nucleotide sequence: TGTGCCAGCAGGGGTGTTTTGGGGGGGATCAACGAGCAGTACTTC. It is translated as CASRGVLGGINEQYF.